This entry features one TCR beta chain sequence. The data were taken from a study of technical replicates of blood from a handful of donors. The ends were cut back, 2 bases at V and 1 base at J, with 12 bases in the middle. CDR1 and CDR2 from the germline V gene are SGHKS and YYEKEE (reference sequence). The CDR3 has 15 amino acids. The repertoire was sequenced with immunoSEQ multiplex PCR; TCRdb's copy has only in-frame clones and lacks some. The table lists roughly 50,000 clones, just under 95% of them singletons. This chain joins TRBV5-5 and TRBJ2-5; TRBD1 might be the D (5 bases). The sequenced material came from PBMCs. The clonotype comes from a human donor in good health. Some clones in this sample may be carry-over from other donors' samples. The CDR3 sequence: CASSFIQGFQETQYF. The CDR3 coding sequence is TGTGCCAGCAGCTTCATCCAGGGATTCCAAGAGACCCAGTACTTC.